Below, 29 T cell receptor beta chains from the same sample are listed, as sequenced in a study of PD-1 blockade in classical Hodgkin lymphoma. Every single patient, without exception, relapsed after autologous stem cell transplantation, and brentuximab vedotin exposure varied. Data came from immunoSEQ multiplex PCR; TCRdb stores just in-frame clones and leaves some out. The data contain over 60,000 clones, 65% to 75% of them seen just once; the ten biggest clones take up about 9.8%. The sequencing used peripheral blood mononuclear cells (PBMCs), collected before the second cycle of nivolumab. These receptors all come from a human donor with classical Hodgkin lymphoma.

This clone was seen more than once but under ten times. The chain carries TRBV30 and TRBJ1-5, with D uncertain. Germline CDR1 is GTSNPN and CDR2 is SVGIG (reference sequence). V was cut by 1 base and J by 5 bases, with 9 bases left in between. CDR3 length: 13 amino acids. CDR3 loop: CAWSENLYQPQHF. CDR3 DNA sequence: TGTGCCTGGAGTGAGAACTTGTATCAGCCCCAGCATTTT. The entire variable domain, with the rest obtained from reference TRBV30 and TRBJ1-5, is as follows: SQTIHQWPATLVQPVGSPLSLECTVEGTSNPNLYWYRQAAGRGLQLLFYSVGIGQISSEVPQNLSASRPQDRQFILSSKKLLLSDSGFYLCAWSENLYQPQHFGDGTRLSIL.

This chain joins TRBV2 and TRBJ2-5; 11 bases agree with TRBD2. The J segment lost 1 base and the V segment lost 4 bases, leaving 11 bases of the junction unmatched. This CDR3 has 18 amino acids. The germline gives CDR1 SNHLY, CDR2 FYNNEI. The CDR3 DNA is TGTGCCAGCAGTGTAGGCCTAGCGGGGGGTCCTGTCCAAGAGACCCAGTACTTC. Residues: CASSVGLAGGPVQETQYF. The full variable domain, completed using reference TRBV2 and TRBJ2-5, is EPEVTQTPSHQVTQMGQEVILRCVPISNHLYFYWYRQILGQKVEFLVSFYNNEISEKSEIFDDQFSVERPDGSNFTLKIRSTKLEDSAMYFCASSVGLAGGPVQETQYFGPGTRLLVL.

The sample holds a few counts of this clone. This rearrangement joins TRBV25-1 to TRBJ1-3; D not certain. The CDR3 covers 13 residues. Trimming took 6 bases from V and 3 from J, leaving 9 bases between them. From germline, CDR1 is MGHDK and CDR2 SYGVNS. The CDR3 region has the DNA TGTGCCAGCAGCGTAGGGAGTGGAAACACCATATATTTT. Translated, it gives CASSVGSGNTIYF.

This clone has just a few counts. This chain links TRBV9 with TRBJ1-6, with 9 bases aligning to TRBD1. Germline CDR1 reads SGDLS; CDR2 reads YYNGEE. The length of the CDR3 is 16 residues. The junction had 12 bases not matched to a gene; V was cut back by 4 bases and J by 10 bases. CDR3 sequence (DNA): TGTGCCAGCAGCTACCTGGCCGGGACAGGGCAATCACCCCTCCACTTT. This encodes CASSYLAGTGQSPLHF.

This clone was observed a few times. This chain joins TRBV6-1 and TRBJ1-5; tentatively, D is TRBD1 (5 bases). Trimming shortened V by 0 bases and J by 6 bases, and 15 bases separated the two germline ends. CDR3 length: 16 amino acids. Germline lookup yields CDR1 MNHNS and CDR2 SASEGT. The CDR3 DNA reads as TGTGCCAGCAGTGAAGCGGTCGGTAGAGGGACTCAGCCCCAGCATTTT. Protein: CASSEAVGRGTQPQHF.

DNA of the CDR3: TGTGCCAGCAGCTTAGCTGGACTCCTGCAGACCCAGTACTTC. As protein: CASSLAGLLQTQYF. The chain links TRBV11-3 to TRBJ2-5; tentative D call: TRBD2 (5 bases). The CDR3 sequence is 14 residues long. Germline loops: CDR1 SGHNT, CDR2 YENEEA. V was cut by 1 base and J by 6 bases, with 12 bases left in between.

J is TRBJ2-5 and V is TRBV2; D unresolved. The CDR3 covers 11 residues. Per germline, CDR1 SNHLY and CDR2 FYNNEI. Trimming stripped 5 bases from V and 6 bases from J, with 7 bases between. DNA of the CDR3: TGTGCCAGCAGTAAGGAGAAGACCCAGTACTTC. It codes for CASSKEKTQYF.

This clone was counted only a few times. The rearrangement uses TRBV11-2 and TRBJ1-4, with D perhaps matching TRBD1 (5 bases). In germline, CDR1 is SGHAT, CDR2 FQNNGV. Trimming cost V 3 bases and J 7 bases, with 9 bases left between them. This CDR3 has 13 amino acids. The CDR3 coding sequence is TGTGCCAGCAGCTTTGGGGCAACTGAAAAACTGTTTTTT. Its translation is CASSFGATEKLFF.

The CDR3 region has the DNA TGTGTCAGAAGCTCGGGACAGAAAAATGAAAAACTGTTTTTT. Protein: CVRSSGQKNEKLFF. The chain recombines TRBV7-5 with TRBJ1-4; the listed D gene, TRBD1, was not tested against the DNA. TRBV7-5 is a documented pseudogene. The CDR3 is 14 residues long.

Only one count was recorded for this clone. The chain is built from TRBV28 and TRBJ1-1, with D hard to call. CDR3 length: 13 amino acids. Trimming removed 6 bases from V and 2 bases from J, with 10 bases in between. Germline CDR1 is MDHEN and CDR2 is SYDVKM. The CDR3 region is CASRNSLNTEAFF. The CDR3 coding sequence is TGTGCCAGCAGGAACAGCTTAAACACTGAAGCTTTCTTT.

This rearrangement joins TRBV4-2 to TRBJ2-1; unclear D gene. CDR1 is LGHNA, CDR2 YNFKEQ, per germline. Between the trimmed V and J ends, which lost 0 bases and 1 base, there was a span of 13 bases. CDR3 length equals 17 residues. The CDR3 sequence: CASSQEAIGRSYNEQFF. The DNA of the CDR3 is TGTGCCAGCAGCCAAGAAGCGATCGGGCGTTCCTACAATGAGCAGTTCTTC.

The CDR3 coding sequence is TGTGCCAGCAGCTTGGCGACAGGCGCTGAAGCTTTCTTT. Protein product: CASSLATGAEAFF. The gene calls are TRBV7-9 and TRBJ1-1; a possible D gene is TRBD1 (6 bases). The CDR3 is made up of 13 amino acids. Between the trimmed V and J ends, which lost 3 bases and 6 bases, there was a span of 11 bases. Germline CDR1 reads SEHNR; CDR2 reads FQNEAQ (reference sequence).

This clone was recorded once. This chain joins TRBV19 and TRBJ1-1; D uncertain. The CDR3 extends over 11 amino acids. The ends were cut back, 11 bases at V and 5 bases at J, with 12 bases in the middle. Germline V gene data show CDR1 as LNHDA and CDR2 as SQIVND (reference sequence). The CDR3 DNA reads TGTGCCCGAGACCGAGGAACTGAAGCTTTCTTT. Encoded protein: CARDRGTEAFF.

This chain connects TRBV27 to TRBJ2-7, with 9 positions matching TRBD2. The germline CDR1 and CDR2 sequences are MNHEY and SMNVEV (reference sequence). The trim removed 3 bases at V and 2 bases at J, leaving 5 bases unmatched. The CDR3 has 15 residues. In DNA form, the CDR3 reads TGTGCCAGCAGTTTGGACCTAGCGGGAACCTACGAGCAGTACTTC. It yields the protein CASSLDLAGTYEQYF.

This sequence joins TRBV19 and TRBJ2-7, with D unresolved. Germline V gene sequence: CDR1 LNHDA, CDR2 SQIVND (reference sequence). The CDR3 sequence is 12 residues long. V gave up 5 bases and J gave up 7 bases, with 12 bases separating them. The CDR3: CASSPPDLEQYF. CDR3 in DNA: TGTGCCAGTAGTCCTCCGGACCTGGAGCAGTACTTC. Full variable domain (remainder filled in from reference TRBV19 and TRBJ2-7): DGGITQSPKYLFRKEGQNVTLSCEQNLNHDAMYWYRQDPGQGLRLIYYSQIVNDFQKGDIAEGYSVSREKKESFPLTVTSAQKNPTAFYLCASSPPDLEQYFGPGTRLTVT.

The chain couples TRBV6-5 to TRBJ1-5, with 10 bases identical to TRBD1. Per germline, CDR1 MNHEY and CDR2 SVGAGI. The CDR3 has 15 amino acids. The trim removed 5 bases at V and 6 bases at J, leaving 7 bases unmatched. This chain's CDR3 is CASSTGTGVSQPQHF. The DNA for the CDR3 is TGTGCCAGCAGTACCGGGACAGGGGTATCTCAGCCCCAGCATTTT.

The V gene is TRBV6-6, the J gene TRBJ2-2; no clear D. Germline V gene sequence: CDR1 MNHNY, CDR2 SVGAGI (reference sequence). V was trimmed by 7 bases and J by 3 bases, leaving 9 bases between them. The CDR3 totals 13 residues. The CDR3: CASTLSYTGELFF. The CDR3 DNA follows: TGTGCCAGCACCCTCTCATACACCGGGGAGCTGTTTTTT.

The chain has TRBV6-1 and TRBJ1-2, with a tentative D call TRBD1 (6 bases). The V gene's germline CDR1 is MNHNS and CDR2 SASEGT. Trimming pared 3 bases from V and 3 bases from J, leaving 11 bases between. CDR3 length: 14 amino acids. The CDR3: CASSDQGYYYGYTF. The CDR3 region has the DNA TGTGCCAGCAGTGACCAGGGGTACTACTATGGCTACACCTTC.

Comment on this clone: A junction end diverges from the germline sequence, so it may reflect a read error. The CDR3 nucleotides read TGTGCCAGCAGAGAAGTCGGCAGCTTCCAAGAGACCCAGTACTTC. Translated: CASREVGSFQETQYF. The chain joins TRBV6-1 to TRBJ2-5; D call uncertain. Germline V CDR1 and CDR2: MNHNS, SASEGT. CDR3 length: 15 residues.

The chain is built from TRBV5-1 and TRBJ2-7; TRBD2 agrees at 13 bases. The CDR3 runs to 15 residues. Trimming cost V 4 bases and J 7 bases; bases outside gene matches: 8. The germline V gene encodes CDR1 SGHRS and CDR2 YFSETQ. CDR3 sequence reads: CASSLRLAGGPEQYF. DNA for the CDR3: TGCGCCAGCAGCCTACGACTAGCGGGGGGTCCAGAGCAGTACTTC.

V is TRBV5-4 and J is TRBJ2-7; 8 bases fit TRBD1. The junction had 6 bases not matched to a gene; V was cut back by 0 bases and J by 7 bases. The CDR3 sequence is 14 residues long. Germline assignment: CDR1 SGHNT and CDR2 YYREEE (reference sequence). The chain's CDR3 is CASSLVQGAGEQYF. The CDR3 DNA reads as TGTGCCAGCAGCTTGGTCCAGGGGGCTGGGGAGCAGTACTTC.

This clone has a handful of counts. V and J are TRBV11-3 and TRBJ2-4; D gene ambiguous. CDR3 length: 12 residues. The germline CDR1 and CDR2 sequences are SGHNT and YENEEA. Trimming stripped 5 bases from V and 5 bases from J, with 7 bases between. CDR3 sequence reads: CASSGWENIQYF. The CDR3 nucleotides are TGTGCCAGCAGCGGATGGGAAAACATTCAGTACTTC.

This clone was observed many times. This chain connects TRBV18 to TRBJ2-7, with 10 bases lining up with TRBD1. After removal of 4 bases from V and 5 bases from J, the junction contained 5 bases not matched to a gene. Germline V gives CDR1 KGHSH, CDR2 LQKENI. The CDR3 has 14 amino acids. The CDR3 here is CASSLTGGVDEQYF. DNA for the CDR3: TGTGCCAGCTCACTGACAGGGGGCGTGGACGAGCAGTACTTC.

The V gene is TRBV9, the J gene TRBJ2-1, with 12 bases that match TRBD2. Germline values: CDR1 SGDLS, CDR2 YYNGEE. The CDR3 runs to 14 residues. The ends lost 4 bases at V and 10 bases at J; junction bases unmatched: 6. The CDR3 bases are TGTGCCAGCAGCCTAGCGGGGGGGCCACGGGAGCAGTTCTTC. Translating gives CASSLAGGPREQFF.

The chain uses TRBV18 and TRBJ2-7; the D gene is possibly TRBD2 (6 bases). This CDR3 spans 11 amino acids. Per germline, CDR1 KGHSH and CDR2 LQKENI. Trimming took off 3 bases at V and 6 bases at J, with 6 bases between the two ends. CDR3 loop: CASSPGGEQYF. CDR3 DNA sequence: TGTGCCAGCTCACCCGGGGGCGAGCAGTACTTC. Using reference TRBV18 and TRBJ2-7 for the parts outside the CDR3, the full variable domain is NAGVMQNPRHLVRRRGQEARLRCSPMKGHSHVYWYRQLPEEGLKFMVYLQKENIIDESGMPKERFSAEFPKEGPSILRIQQVVRGDSAAYFCASSPGGEQYFGPGTRLTVT.

The chain is built from TRBV6-5 and TRBJ2-5, with D uncertain. The V and J ends lost 5 bases and 3 bases respectively, with 13 bases between them. Germline V gene data show CDR1 as MNHEY and CDR2 as SVGAGI. There are 14 residues in the CDR3. The CDR3 is CASSEEFREETQYF. CDR3 DNA sequence: TGTGCCAGCAGTGAAGAGTTTAGGGAAGAGACCCAGTACTTC.

The rearrangement joins TRBV6-5 to TRBJ1-2; TRBD1 matches 9 bases. The CDR3 is 13 residues long. Germline V gives CDR1 MNHEY, CDR2 SVGAGI. Trimming at V came to 6 bases and at J to 8 bases, leaving 7 bases not matched to a gene. The CDR3 DNA reads TGTGCCAGCAGCCCCGGGACAGGGAGCGGCTACACCTTC. Translation gives CASSPGTGSGYTF.

This chain connects TRBV18 to TRBJ2-3; D not certain. CDR1 is KGHSH and CDR2 is LQKENI in the germline V gene. This CDR3 contains 15 residues. The germline V and J ends were trimmed by 2 bases and 0 bases, with 9 bases remaining between them. CDR3 amino acids: CASSPMTPSTDTQYF. In nucleotides, the CDR3 is TGTGCCAGCTCACCAATGACACCGAGCACAGATACGCAGTATTTT.

The chain is built from TRBV11-3 and TRBJ1-1; the D is unclear. V shed 5 bases and J shed 0 bases, with 7 bases lying between them. CDR1 is SGHNT, CDR2 YENEEA, per germline. The CDR3 extends over 13 amino acids. The CDR3 nucleotides are TGTGCCAGCAGCGTAAGAGTGAACACTGAAGCTTTCTTT. As protein: CASSVRVNTEAFF. Filled out from reference TRBV11-3 and TRBJ1-1, the complete variable domain reads EAGVVQSPRYKIIEKKQPVAFWCNPISGHNTLYWYLQNLGQGPELLIRYENEEAVDDSQLPKDRFSAERLKGVDSTLKIQPAELGDSAVYLCASSVRVNTEAFFGQGTRLTVV.